Detailed here is one T cell receptor beta chain. Germline-derived CDR1 and CDR2 are SGDLS and YYNGEE. This CDR3 has 17 residues. The ends lost 0 bases at V and 3 bases at J; junction bases unmatched: 6. The PCR employed 60 Vbeta primers together with 13 Jbeta primers. TCRdb's copy holds only in-frame clones and misses some; the assay was immunoSEQ multiplex PCR. Among about 230,000 clones, 70% to 90% were seen once, and the ten largest hold 0.24%. The data originate from a study of cytomegalovirus exposure and HLA in healthy donors. Overall study context: Inside one of the first data releases sat 80 million to 95 million unique TCRs taken from HLA-typed donors. When 350 to 500 donors were genotyped, approximately 81% of them were found to fall in the Caucasian-associated ancestry cluster.

What was sequenced was PBMCs. The chain joins TRBV9 to TRBJ2-3; 11 bases are shared with TRBD2. The receptor was derived from a girl between 2 and 10 years old in good health and CMV-seronegative. The CDR3 coding sequence is TGTGCCAGCAGCGTAGGGCTAGCGGGAGGAAGGACAGATACGCAGTATTTT. Translating it yields CASSVGLAGGRTDTQYF.